This T cell receptor (beta chain) was found in a study of read filtering for tumor transcriptome and immune sequencing. Study summary: Patients were approximately 17 male and some 13 female, mean age approximately 70 years, range about 47 to 85. DNase treatment preceded whole-transcriptome library preparation.

CDR3 length: 15 amino acids. Germline CDR1 is SNHLY and CDR2 is FYNNEI. V was pared by 4 bases and J by 3 bases, with 15 bases between. The library was built from around 400 ng RNA with molecular barcoded adaptors for alpha/delta and beta/gamma chains. Each CDR3 protein is one row after TCRdb ran MiXCR on the reads. The sample yields about 57,000 distinct CDR3 sequences, 20% to 25% seen once. Many counts were recorded for this clonotype. The receptor comes from a donor over 35 with multiple myeloma. Sequencing input: a population of CD138-negative cells sorted from bone marrow. J is TRBJ1-1 and V is TRBV2; TRBD1 might be the D (5 bases). CDR3 DNA: TGTGCCAGCAGTGTTTTCCAGGGAAGGGACACTGAAGCTTTCTTT. As protein: CASSVFQGRDTEAFF.